This T cell receptor beta chain was observed in a study of T and B cells in COVID-19 patients. TRB rearrangements were amplified by multiplex PCR with BIOMED2 TRB-A/B primers. TCRdb independently ran MiXCR on the multiplex PCR reads; one entry per CDR3 protein. Of about 18,000 distinct CDR3 sequences listed, 35% to 40% are singletons. From blood, about 230-500 ng of genomic DNA served as TRB template. The V gene's germline CDR1 is SGHKS and CDR2 YYEKEE (reference sequence). V shed 5 bases and J shed 0 bases, with 14 bases lying between them. This CDR3 spans 16 amino acids. Material for sequencing was blood. The receptor comes from a human donor with active COVID-19. The chain employs TRBV5-5 and TRBJ2-2; D possibly matches TRBD1 or TRBD2 (5 bases each). Written as DNA, the CDR3 is TGTGCCAGCAGAGGGACCTACGCCTCGAACACCGGGGAGCTGTTTTTT. Translating it yields CASRGTYASNTGELFF. Variable domain in full (rest from reference TRBV5-5 and TRBJ2-2): DAGVTQSPTHLIKTRGQQVTLRCSPISGHKSVSWYQQVLGQGPQFIFQYYEKEERGRGNFPDRFSARQFPNYSSELNVNALLLGDSALYLCASRGTYASNTGELFFGEGSRLTVL.